This T cell receptor (beta chain) emerged from a study of siplizumab effects on memory and regulatory T cells. Generated by immunoSEQ multiplex PCR, the TCRdb table keeps only in-frame clones and is missing some. Of about 69,000 clones listed, over 80% were seen once; the top ten hold 1.5% to 2%. J gave up 8 bases and V 8 bases, and 10 bases lay outside the gene matches. The CDR3 has 12 amino acids. Germline CDR1 is SQVTM and CDR2 is ANQGSEA. Sample: Tregs sorted from blood. The sequence was collected from a human donor in good health. This chain uses TRBV29-1 with TRBJ1-2; 8 bases match TRBD1. The CDR3 spells CSTGQGLGGYTF. CDR3 DNA sequence: TGCAGCACCGGACAGGGCTTGGGCGGCTACACCTTC.